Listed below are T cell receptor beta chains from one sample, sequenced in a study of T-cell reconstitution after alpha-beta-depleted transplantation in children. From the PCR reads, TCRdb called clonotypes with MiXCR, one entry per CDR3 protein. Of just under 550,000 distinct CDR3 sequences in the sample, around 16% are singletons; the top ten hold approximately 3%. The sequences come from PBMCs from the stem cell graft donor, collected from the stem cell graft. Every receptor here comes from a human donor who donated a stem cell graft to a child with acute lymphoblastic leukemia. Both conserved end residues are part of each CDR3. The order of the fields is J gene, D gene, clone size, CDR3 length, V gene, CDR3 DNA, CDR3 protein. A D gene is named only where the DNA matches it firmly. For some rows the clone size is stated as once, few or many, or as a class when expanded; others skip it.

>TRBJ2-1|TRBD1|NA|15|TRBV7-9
TGTGCCAGCAGCCCCCGGACAGGACCTAACAATGAGCAGTTCTTC
CASSPRTGPNNEQFF
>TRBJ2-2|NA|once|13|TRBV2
TGTGCCGTGACACCACTGAACACCGGGGAGCTGTTTTTT
CAVTPLNTGELFF
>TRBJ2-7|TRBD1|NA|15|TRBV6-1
TGTGCCAGCAGTGCGCCGGGACAGGGAATCGGCGAGCAGTACTTC
CASSAPGQGIGEQYF
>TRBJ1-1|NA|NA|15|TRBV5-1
TGCGCCAGCAGCTTGAGCGGGGGAGGTTTCACTGAAGCTTTCTTT
CASSLSGGGFTEAFF
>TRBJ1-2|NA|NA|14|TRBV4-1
TGCGCCAGCAGCCAAGTCGGGGGAATCTATGGCTACACCTTC
CASSQVGGIYGYTF
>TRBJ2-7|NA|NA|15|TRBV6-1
TGTGCCAGCAGTGAACTCGTGACAGCGACCTACGAGCAGTACTTC
CASSELVTATYEQYF
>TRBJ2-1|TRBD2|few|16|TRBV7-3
TGTGCCAGCAGCTTAAGTAGCGGGACCCCCTACAATGAGCAGTTCTTC
CASSLSSGTPYNEQFF
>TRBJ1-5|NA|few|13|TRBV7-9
TGTGCCAGCAGCTTACCAGGGTCAGGGCCCCAGCATTTT
CASSLPGSGPQHF
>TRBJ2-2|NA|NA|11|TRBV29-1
TGCAGCGTTTACGTAATCGGGGAGCTGTTTTTT
CSVYVIGELFF
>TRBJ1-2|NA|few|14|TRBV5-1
TGCGCCAGCAGCTTAGGCGGCTCGACTGAGGGCTACACCTTC
CASSLGGSTEGYTF
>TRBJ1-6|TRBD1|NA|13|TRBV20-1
TGCAGTGCTCGTGGACAGGGAAATTCACCCCTCCACTTT
CSARGQGNSPLHF
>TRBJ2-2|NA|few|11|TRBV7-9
TGTGCCAGCAGCTTACAGGGGGAGCTGTTTTTT
CASSLQGELFF